The sequence of this TCR beta chain was determined in a study of cytomegalovirus exposure and HLA in healthy donors (dated by TCRdb to about 2017). General notes on the study: An earlier analysis of about 560 of the donors reported approximately 280 Gb of sequence data and roughly 120 million unique TCR beta sequences obtained from about 180 million T cells. An early release covering more than 500 HLA-typed donors comprised 250 to 350 gigabases of sequencing data and around 80 million unique TCR sequences. Among the approximately 420 genotyped donors, 81% belonged to the genetic ancestry cluster associated with self-reported Caucasian donors. The study aimed to test whether signatures of past pathogen exposure could be identified by cataloging public T cell receptors. The T cell repertoires of about 700 subjects were profiled by immunosequencing and related to cytomegalovirus serostatus. A separate validation cohort of 100 to 150 different subjects was used in addition to the roughly 700-subject first cohort. To predict cytomegalovirus infection status, the study combined high-throughput TCR immunosequencing, statistical association of individual TCRs with disease status, and machine learning. A later analysis re-analyzed previously published TCR beta repertoires from 650 to 800 donors and added high-resolution HLA genotyping to study TCR occurrence patterns. Rather than drawing on any new phenotypic data, the later analysis identified candidate immune exposures from TCR beta sequences and the way those sequences occurred across donors. To decide whether each TCR beta V gene segment behaved as functional or pseudogenic, an earlier analysis of some 540 of the donors relied on high-throughput TCR beta sequencing. Donor age, sex, ethnicity and CMV serostatus were compiled together with the repertoire data. In a later genetic analysis, genome-wide SNP genotypes for about 55% of the roughly 700 donors were used, and that subset was treated as a discovery cohort. All discovery cohort repertoires had been generated using a single sequencing platform. HLA typing covered class I and class II loci at four-digit resolution. The number of typed donors differed by locus: about 620-640 for A, B, C, DRB1 and DQB1; roughly 510 for DQA1; around 610 for DPA1; and some 470 for DPB1. Five DR-DQ haplotypes were treated as single units for association and clustering because of strong linkage in the cohort. On average, roughly 240,000 unique TCR beta nucleotide sequences were sequenced per donor among 398 genotyped donors of the cohort, with roughly 18% of those sequences being non-productive. The full study reports these points: Cytomegalovirus status was reported to be diagnosed by the classifier with high specificity and sensitivity in both the original and validation cohorts. A later analysis found that HLA-associated TCR beta chains were more clonally expanded and had lower generation probabilities than equally common non-associated chains. A further reported finding was that TCR beta sequences accurately predicted the HLA-A and HLA-B alleles for most subjects in the first cohort. A cluster of highly shared sequence variants was judged likely to be a technical artifact of the sequencing pipeline. Some IMGT-functional V segments, including TRBV6-2 and TRBV6-3, could not be told apart with the 87-base-pair reads, so those segments were excluded. An earlier analysis of approximately 540 of the donors showed that most TCR beta V segments appeared in productive rearrangements either about 90% or about 30% of the time, which broadly matched IMGT annotations. While some public TCRs were present in many individuals, most TCR sequences turned up only very rarely across donors. Strong co-occurrence of HLA alleles, especially DR and DQ, made assigning TCR associations to individual alleles difficult. Linkage disequilibrium might explain the correlated functional status among segregating V segments, but an unknown experimental factor could not be ruled out. According to a later genetic analysis, donors in an Asian-associated ancestry cluster had fewer N-insertions in productive TCRs than the approximately 630-donor mean. Because some donors lacked HLA typing at each locus, the association tests relied only on the typed subset. In a later analysis, the rate of TCR association differed among HLA loci, with DRB1 alleles having the most associated TCRs and HLA-C alleles having the fewest. In a later analysis, most CMV-associated TCR beta chains were found to appear HLA-restricted, with HLA associations seemingly driven largely by CMV exposure. The study gave a list of 150 to 200 TCR beta chains associated with cytomegalovirus. According to the authors, the approach could potentially be generalized to other disease states and immunological phenotypes. A later analysis associated 15,000 to 20,000 TCR beta sequences with specific HLA alleles at a false discovery rate of 0.05. Three of the identified cytomegalovirus-associated TCR beta chains were confirmed in vitro to be specific for cytomegalovirus antigens. In a later genetic analysis, a missense DCLRE1C variant was associated with V-gene and J-gene trimming of TCR beta chains, and the association was replicated in an independent cohort. The presence/absence analyses assumed that sequencing depth was roughly uniform across donors, and that assumption may not be true. The earlier analysis of a few hundred of the donors excluded 15 to 20 rarely observed V segments, including chromosome 9 orphons, because counts were too low. The cohort was sequenced for TCR beta chains only, and without alpha or paired-chain data the features that could be detected were limited. The only immune exposure information available for the cohort was CMV serostatus. In a later analysis, several top co-occurrence clusters were reported to appear linked to parvovirus B19, influenza, CMV and Epstein-Barr virus.

The method behind the library was the immunoSEQ multiplex PCR assay. For the multiplex PCR, a mixture combining 60 forward primers for TCR Vbeta segments and 13 reverse primers for TCR Jbeta segments was used. Amplification of the CDR3 region of rearranged TCR beta genes was performed with a multiplex PCR assay on genomic DNA. The Illumina HiSeq System was used to sequence the amplified TCR beta libraries as 87-base-pair reads. The paper's data handling went like this. Across the 700 or so repertoires, a later analysis counted some 81 million unique TCR beta chains, 8.5 million to 12 million of which were shared by at least two donors. Raw reads were error-corrected and collapsed into unique sequences by a nearest-neighbor algorithm in which closely related sequences were merged to remove PCR and sequencing errors. CDR3 sequences were aligned to IMGT reference sequences to assign V, D and J gene segments. For a sequence to be retained, a match of at least six nucleotides was required to both a V gene segment and a J gene segment. A rearrangement counted as productive if the CDR3 had no stop codons and remained in frame with V and J, and every other rearrangement counted as non-productive. Following IMGT convention, CDR3 was defined as the stretch from the second conserved V-encoded cysteine up to the conserved J-encoded phenylalanine. The earlier analysis of about 610 of the donors excluded any sequence lacking an unambiguous match to a single V gene segment. An earlier analysis of a few hundred of the donors called V segments functional above 56.7% productive rearrangements and segregating when the between-donor standard deviation exceeded 5%. A statistical classification framework was developed to diagnose cytomegalovirus status using the catalog of TCR beta chain sequences. V and J gene assignment, in a later analysis, came from comparing TCR nucleotide sequences with IMGT/GENE-DB human TR gene sequences. A later analysis assigned CDR3 sequences and most-parsimonious VDJ recombination scenarios with the TCRdist pipeline. In a later analysis, each TCR beta chain was defined by its CDR3 amino acid sequence together with its V-gene family, and reads without a unique V-gene family were excluded. A later analysis removed 550 to 650 highly shared, low-generation-probability nucleotide sequences to deal with suspected cross-contamination and a sequencing artifact. A later analysis calculated a clonal expansion index for each public chain from normalized within-repertoire ranks of inferred template counts. A later analysis computed generation probabilities with a VDJ recombination model fitted to out-of-frame rearrangements, and checked the results against IGoR. In a later analysis, hypergeometric tests were used to score TCR-TCR, TCR-HLA and TCR-CMV co-occurrence, with a repertoire-size bias correction applied to TCR pairs. A later analysis estimated false discovery rates by permuting HLA or CMV assignments 20 times. In a later analysis, co-occurring TCRs were grouped using DBSCAN, with TCRdist sequence similarity added in when clustering inside HLA-allele-positive subsets. Repertoires with fewer than 30,000 or more than 120,000 public chains were left out of co-occurrence clustering, as were about five repertoires with anomalous nucleotide sharing. TCRdb took this table from immuneACCESS and kept in-frame rearrangements with V and J called. Such tables lack part of the clones; where checked against another copy, unresolved V genes explain under half of the gap, and the rest is unexplained. V and J calls and clone size come straight from that table; D and trimming were deduced from the DNA. This sample has roughly 190,000 clones in its table, and around nine tenths of those were observed once. The ten largest clones capture approximately 1.7% of the sample.

Its CDR3 holds 15 amino acids, cysteine through phenylalanine. Of the read, only the CDR3 DNA is kept; its 45 bases are in frame from base 1. Trimming takes 1 base off V and 2 bases off J; junction bases not matched to a gene: 3. CDR1 and CDR2 are read off the germline V gene as SGHAT and FQNNGV. On this clone: Its antigen has not been determined. Base-call qualities are not available, and no considerably larger clone is one nucleotide away.

The cohort comprised some 700 healthy bone marrow donors. At the time of sampling, every cohort member was nominally healthy, though immune exposures that went unrecorded were likely present. The donor was CMV seronegative and belonged to the group of 352 seronegative cohort members. A peripheral blood sample was collected from each donor, and TCR beta sequencing was performed on peripheral blood mononuclear cells. Genomic DNA was extracted from the blood cell samples with the Qiagen DNeasy Blood Extraction Kit. Recombination linked TRBV11-2 to TRBJ1-1, and TRBD1 aligns with 8 junction nucleotides. The specimen sequenced was PBMCs. The clonotype was recovered from a woman between 18 and 30 years old in good health and CMV-seronegative. CDR3 loop: CASSLVGQGNTEAFF. The bases read TGTGCCAGCAGCTTAGTCGGACAGGGAAACACTGAAGCTTTCTTT.